This record covers a single T cell receptor (beta chain). The antigen remains unidentified. This entry comes from a study of monozygotic twins with inflammatory bowel disease. Researchers used template switching to add UMIs featuring a 6-nucleotide sample barcode. TCRdb re-called the 5' RACE reads; every CDR3 protein appears as one record, without DNA. The table lists roughly 300,000 distinct CDR3 sequences. Donors each gave approximately 2.5 ml of blood. Germline lookup yields CDR1 DFQATT and CDR2 SNEGSKA (reference sequence). The CDR3 is made up of 18 amino acids. Points from the study as a whole: Twins with IBD were found to have lower TCRbeta diversity (inverse Simpson) than healthy co-twins. Twin pairs that were concordant did not differ from discordant pairs in repertoire similarity, possibly from limited power.

This clonotype was sampled from a human donor with ulcerative colitis or Crohn's disease, or a healthy co-twin of an affected twin (not recorded which). The sequenced sample consisted of blood. The chain employs TRBV20-1 and TRBJ2-1; TCRdb picks TRBD2, but there is no DNA to check that call. This CDR3 is CSARAARTSGTLYNEQFF.